The 26 T cell receptor beta chains below were found in one sample sequenced in a study of blood T cell repertoires in COVID-19. Repertoires were generated with immunoSEQ multiplex PCR, while TCRdb's copy carries only in-frame clones and drops some. The table shows 76,000 or so clones, with about 86% occurring only once. Sequencing used peripheral blood. The receptors were gathered from a man older than 75 in a cohort sampled during active COVID-19.

This chain joins TRBV7-2 and TRBJ1-6, with 9 positions matching TRBD1. V lost 1 base and J lost 8; bases outside the gene matches: 3. Germline loops: CDR1 SGHTA, CDR2 FQGNSA. This CDR3 is built from 15 residues. The CDR3 DNA reads as TGTGCCAGCAGCTTAGAAGGGACAGGGTATTCACCCCTCCACTTT. Translating gives CASSLEGTGYSPLHF.

The chain joins TRBV5-1 to TRBJ1-1, with TRBD1 matching 8 bases. Germline V lookup: CDR1 SGHRS, CDR2 YFSETQ. This CDR3 has 14 residues. The J segment lost 3 bases and the V segment lost 4 bases, leaving 5 bases of the junction unmatched. The CDR3 region is CASSLTGGDTEAFF. The CDR3 region has the DNA TGCGCCAGCAGCCTTACAGGGGGGGACACTGAAGCTTTCTTT.

The chain joins TRBV6-5 to TRBJ1-4; TRBD1 agrees at 8 bases. The CDR3 sequence is 13 residues long. Trimming cost V 7 bases and J 6 bases; bases outside gene matches: 4. Per germline, CDR1 MNHEY and CDR2 SVGAGI. CDR3 protein: CASNPGQDEKLFF. DNA of the CDR3: TGTGCCAGCAACCCGGGACAGGATGAAAAACTGTTTTTT.

This chain uses TRBV15 with TRBJ1-3; 8 bases line up with TRBD1. This CDR3 region has 20 residues. Germline V CDR1 and CDR2: LNHNV, YYDKDF (reference sequence). The J segment lost 1 base and the V segment lost 2 bases, leaving 16 bases of the junction unmatched. The CDR3 reads CATSRSPARTGWGSGNTIYF. CDR3 bases: TGTGCCACCAGCAGATCCCCGGCTAGGACAGGGTGGGGATCTGGAAACACCATATATTTT.

This rearrangement joins TRBV6-5 to TRBJ2-7; TRBD1 matches at 7 bases. This CDR3 is built from 15 residues. Germline-derived CDR1 and CDR2 are MNHEY and SVGAGI. V was pared by 9 bases and J by 4 bases, with 15 bases of the junction left unmatched. CDR3 DNA: TGTGCCAGTATTACCCGCAGGACAGGAGATTACGAGCAGTACTTC. It is translated as CASITRRTGDYEQYF.

This clone came up once. This chain uses TRBV29-1 with TRBJ1-5; D gene ambiguous. Trimming removed 4 bases from V and 2 bases from J, with 6 bases in between. Germline lookup yields CDR1 SQVTM and CDR2 ANQGSEA. The CDR3 sequence is 12 residues long. The CDR3 DNA sequence: TGCAGCGTTGTCGAGGGCAATCAGCCCCAGCATTTT. Protein sequence: CSVVEGNQPQHF.

The rearrangement joins TRBV6-5 to TRBJ1-1; no clear D. Trimming left V 6 bases short and J 6 bases short, with 14 bases between. The CDR3 contains 13 residues. In germline, CDR1 is MNHEY, CDR2 SVGAGI. CDR3 sequence: CASRQDISAEAFF. The CDR3 DNA follows: TGTGCCAGCAGGCAAGACATTAGCGCTGAAGCTTTCTTT.

The chain combines TRBV19 with TRBJ2-3, with D possibly TRBD1 on 5 matching bases. V was shortened by 5 bases and J by 2 bases, with 11 bases between the two germline ends. The CDR3 has 14 amino acids. CDR1 is LNHDA, CDR2 SQIVND, per germline (reference sequence). The CDR3, as DNA: TGTGCCAGTAGTCAGGGTCTTTCCACAGATACGCAGTATTTT. This sequence encodes CASSQGLSTDTQYF.

The chain has TRBV14 and TRBJ2-7, with D maybe TRBD2 (6 bases). The CDR3 has 14 residues. The ends were cut back, 4 bases at V and 2 bases at J, with 12 bases in the middle. Germline CDR1 is SGHDN and CDR2 is FVKESK. The CDR3 coding sequence is TGTGCCAGCAGCCGGGGCCCGGGAGCCTACGAGCAGTACGTC. It codes for CASSRGPGAYEQYV.

The chain uses TRBV5-1 and TRBJ1-5, with 10 bases fitting TRBD1. CDR1 and CDR2 from the germline V gene are SGHRS and YFSETQ. The CDR3 length is 15 residues. V was clipped by 4 bases and J by 0 bases; unmatched bases: 1. CDR3 coding DNA: TGCGCCAGCAGCCGGACAGGGGGTAGCAATCAGCCCCAGCATTTT. Translation gives CASSRTGGSNQPQHF.

This clone was seen more than once but under ten times. The rearrangement links TRBV3-1 (or the pseudogene TRBV3-2) to TRBJ1-1; D possibly corresponds to TRBD1 (5 bases). The CDR3 is made up of 16 amino acids. Trimming left V 0 bases short and J 5 bases short, with 16 bases between. Germline V lookup: CDR1 LGHDT, CDR2 YNNKEL (reference sequence). DNA of the CDR3: TGTGCCAGCAGCCAAGATCGGCGGGGGACCTCAACTGAAGCTTTCTTT. Protein sequence: CASSQDRRGTSTEAFF.

The chain employs TRBV19 and TRBJ2-3; the match to TRBD2 covers 13 bases. The germline V gene encodes CDR1 LNHDA and CDR2 SQIVND (reference sequence). CDR3 length: 18 amino acids. V trimming: 3 bases; J trimming: 1 base; junction bases outside the gene matches: 7. The CDR3 nucleotides read TGTGCCAGTAGTATTAGATCCGGGACTAGCGGGGGCACAGATACGCAGTATTTT. Translating it yields CASSIRSGTSGGTDTQYF.

The count of this clone is one. V and J are TRBV6-5 and TRBJ1-5; the D gene is possibly TRBD1 (5 bases). Germline lookup yields CDR1 MNHEY and CDR2 SVGAGI. The CDR3 length is 14 residues. With 0 bases removed from V and 8 bases from J, the gap between germline ends came to 11 bases. CDR3 residues: CASSYSRGGEPQHF. The CDR3 DNA follows: TGTGCCAGCAGTTACTCAAGGGGCGGGGAGCCCCAGCATTTT.

The rearrangement uses TRBV19 and TRBJ1-5; 11 nucleotides line up with TRBD1. Trimming at V came to 6 bases and at J to 0 bases, leaving 10 bases not matched to a gene. Germline lookup yields CDR1 LNHDA and CDR2 SQIVND (reference sequence). CDR3 length: 18 amino acids. Here the CDR3 reads CASRVRTGGLGSNQPQHF. The DNA for the CDR3 is TGTGCCAGTAGAGTCCGGACAGGGGGCTTAGGTAGCAATCAGCCCCAGCATTTT.

This chain links TRBV10-2 with TRBJ1-5, with D hard to call. The germline CDR1 and CDR2 sequences are WSHSY and SAAADI. With 0 bases removed from V and 6 bases from J, the gap between germline ends came to 6 bases. The CDR3 length is 13 residues. As DNA, the CDR3 is TGCGCCAGCAGTGAGTCGAACTTTCAGCCCCAGCATTTT. Protein: CASSESNFQPQHF.

This clone came up once. The chain has TRBV7-9 and TRBJ2-1; 8 bases are a match to TRBD2. The CDR3 loop spans 17 amino acids. The V and J ends lost 5 bases and 4 bases, in that order; junction bases with no gene match: 13. Germline CDR1 and CDR2: SEHNR and FQNEAQ (reference sequence). CDR3 DNA sequence: TGTGCCAGCAGCGTGGGCGGGTTAGCGGGGATGTACAATGAGCAGTTCTTC. Translating gives CASSVGGLAGMYNEQFF.

The rearrangement joins TRBV11-2 to TRBJ2-7; 12 bases map to TRBD1. V was pared by 0 bases and J by 5 bases, with 8 bases of the junction left unmatched. Germline V gene lookup returns CDR1 SGHAT and CDR2 FQNNGV. This CDR3 has 17 residues. CDR3 in DNA: TGTGCCAGCAGCTTAGACTTTCGGGACAGGGGGCGGGACGAGCAGTACGTC. Protein sequence: CASSLDFRDRGRDEQYV.

This chain connects TRBV5-8 to TRBJ1-5, with 10 bases matching TRBD1. The CDR3 has 17 amino acids. J was trimmed by 1 base and V by 4 bases; bases with no gene match: 8. Germline values: CDR1 SGHTS, CDR2 YDEGEE. CDR3 nucleotides: TGTGCCAGCAGCCGGAAGGGACAGGGGCCCAGCAATCAGCCCCAGCATTTT. Translating it yields CASSRKGQGPSNQPQHF.

V gene TRBV10-3 combines with J gene TRBJ2-7; weak D call: TRBD1 (6 bases). V shed 2 bases and J shed 6 bases, with 11 bases lying between them. Germline V lookup: CDR1 ENHRY, CDR2 SYGVKD. The CDR3 has 13 amino acids. The CDR3 DNA reads TGTGCCATCAGTGAGGTACAGGGCGGCGAGCAGTACGTC. It specifies CAISEVQGGEQYV.

This clone has more than one count but fewer than ten. The J gene is TRBJ2-2, the V gene TRBV29-1, with 7 bases lining up with TRBD1. The CDR3 is made up of 14 amino acids. Trimming removed 7 bases from V and 4 bases from J; junction bases left unmatched: 9. The germline V gene encodes CDR1 SQVTM and CDR2 ANQGSEA. CDR3 sequence reads: CSAEAGGSTGELFF. The CDR3 DNA sequence: TGCAGCGCAGAAGCAGGGGGAAGCACCGGGGAGCTGTTTTTT.

In its sample, this clone was seen once. This sequence joins TRBV19 and TRBJ1-4; D uncertain. CDR3 size: 14 residues. Trimming left V 4 bases short and J 8 bases short, with 14 bases between. Germline CDR1 LNHDA, CDR2 SQIVND (reference sequence). CDR3 loop: CASSTIAGREKLFF. CDR3 nucleotide sequence: TGTGCCAGTAGTACCATCGCGGGGAGGGAAAAACTGTTTTTT.

The rearrangement joins TRBV19 to TRBJ2-7; 8 positions agree with TRBD1. Germline CDR1 is LNHDA and CDR2 is SQIVND (reference sequence). The CDR3 extends over 14 amino acids. With 3 bases clipped from V and 2 bases from J, the junction kept 3 bases outside the gene matches. CDR3 sequence: CASSMLDRAYEQYF. In DNA, the CDR3 is TGTGCCAGTAGTATGTTGGACAGGGCCTACGAGCAGTACTTC.

This clone has a single count. The chain is built from TRBV2 and TRBJ2-3; the D gene is possibly TRBD2 (6 bases). V was shortened by 7 bases and J by 3 bases, with 14 bases between the two germline ends. Germline-derived CDR1 and CDR2 are SNHLY and FYNNEI. This CDR3 region has 14 residues. The CDR3 nucleotides are TGTGCCAGCACCCCGGGAGCGGCTACAGATACGCAGTATTTT. Translated, it gives CASTPGAATDTQYF.

This clone is classed as medium-sized (0.01 to 0.1%). CDR3 sequence reads: CATSHREGLDEKLFF. The CDR3 DNA reads as TGTGCCACCAGCCACAGGGAGGGCCTGGATGAAAAACTGTTTTTT. This sequence joins TRBV24-1 and TRBJ1-4, with TRBD1 as a possible D gene (6 bases). The CDR3 has 15 amino acids. The germline V gene encodes CDR1 KGHDR and CDR2 SFDVKD. V was clipped by 7 bases and J by 6 bases, with 17 bases between them.

The rearrangement joins TRBV25-1 to TRBJ1-1; no clear D gene. Trimming shortened V by 6 bases and J by 12 bases, and 20 bases separated the two germline ends. Germline V gene data show CDR1 as MGHDK and CDR2 as SYGVNS. The length of the CDR3 is 13 residues. CDR3 in DNA: TGTGCCAGCAGGCCTGATCAGGCTACCCGATCTTTCTTT. Protein sequence: CASRPDQATRSFF.

The gene calls are TRBV6-5 and TRBJ1-2, with 8 bases aligning to TRBD1. The J segment lost 4 bases and the V segment lost 7 bases, leaving 8 bases of the junction unmatched. The CDR3 is 14 amino acids. Per germline, CDR1 MNHEY and CDR2 SVGAGI. The CDR3 reads CASKRQGFGYGYTF. The CDR3 coding sequence is TGTGCCAGCAAGCGACAGGGGTTCGGCTATGGCTACACCTTC.